These 2 T cell receptor beta chains share one sample of origin, sequenced in a study of T-cell reconstitution after alpha-beta-depleted transplantation in children. As it was prepared, the TCRbeta library received unique molecular identifiers. Using its own MiXCR run on the PCR reads, TCRdb lists one record per CDR3 protein. The table records about 980,000 distinct CDR3 sequences, 25% to 35% of them present only once. Material: PBMCs, mostly from graft donor cells, obtained 360 days after TCRalphabeta/CD19-depleted stem cell transplant. These receptors originate from a boy younger than two who had a stem cell transplant for SCID, so the T cells may come from the graft donor.

This clonotype was seen ten or more times. The V call is TRBV19, the J call TRBJ2-1; TRBD1 might be the D (6 bases). V shed 8 bases and J shed 5 bases, with 13 bases lying between them. Per the germline V gene, CDR1 is LNHDA and CDR2 is SQIVND (reference sequence). The CDR3 is 13 amino acids. The CDR3 reads CASSQYRDNEQFF. In DNA form, the CDR3 reads TGTGCCAGTTCCCAATACAGGGACAATGAGCAGTTCTTC. Full variable domain (rest looked up from reference TRBV19 and TRBJ2-1): DGGITQSPKYLFRKEGQNVTLSCEQNLNHDAMYWYRQDPGQGLRLIYYSQIVNDFQKGDIAEGYSVSREKKESFPLTVTSAQKNPTAFYLCASSQYRDNEQFFGPGTRLTVL.

This clonotype appeared a few times. The chain combines TRBV15 with TRBJ2-2, with D perhaps matching TRBD2 (7 bases). Trimming shortened V by 1 base and J by 3 bases, and 18 bases separated the two germline ends. The CDR3 extends over 18 amino acids. The V gene's germline CDR1 is LNHNV and CDR2 YYDKDF (reference sequence). CDR3 protein: CATSRVRPNGGHTGELFF. The DNA for the CDR3 is TGTGCCACCAGCAGAGTCCGGCCGAACGGGGGGCACACCGGGGAGCTGTTTTTT.